Below are 15 T cell receptor beta chains sequenced from a single sample in a study of control samples from healthy donors and cancer patients. Here immunoSEQ multiplex PCR was the method, and the copy in TCRdb shows in-frame clones only, minus some. The sample has approximately 150,000 clones, more than 90% seen once. The sequenced sample consisted of blood. These receptors originate from a man younger than 45 in good health.

The rearrangement joins TRBV19 to TRBJ1-1; TRBD1 agrees at 10 bases. With 6 bases clipped from V and 5 bases from J, the junction kept 6 bases outside the gene matches. Looked up from germline, CDR1 is LNHDA and CDR2 is SQIVND (reference sequence). The CDR3 sequence is 14 residues long. The CDR3 loop reads CASRAPDRGTEAFF. The CDR3 DNA reads TGTGCCAGTAGAGCCCCGGACAGGGGGACTGAAGCTTTCTTT.

This chain joins TRBV7-9 and TRBJ1-2; weak D call: TRBD1 (6 bases). Germline CDR1 is SEHNR and CDR2 is FQNEAQ (reference sequence). The CDR3 sequence is 13 residues long. V lost 5 bases and J 8 bases, leaving 15 bases between the germline ends. CDR3: CASSTGQWHGYTF. CDR3 coding DNA: TGTGCCAGCAGCACCGGACAGTGGCACGGCTACACCTTC.

The chain combines TRBV5-4 with TRBJ2-3, with 14 bases aligning to TRBD2. The CDR3 has 17 residues. V shed 2 bases and J 6 bases; nucleotides not matched to a gene: 8. CDR1 and CDR2 from the germline V gene are SGHNT and YYREEE (reference sequence). The CDR3 spells CASSFGRTSGGRDTQYF. The CDR3 DNA sequence: TGTGCCAGCAGCTTTGGACGGACTAGCGGGGGGAGGGATACGCAGTATTTT.

The V and J genes are TRBV5-4 and TRBJ2-1; D unclear. Germline V gene lookup returns CDR1 SGHNT and CDR2 YYREEE (reference sequence). V was clipped by 0 bases and J by 2 bases, with 12 bases between them. This CDR3 is 16 amino acids long. CDR3 sequence reads: CASSLGVTPTYNEQFF. CDR3 DNA: TGTGCCAGCAGCTTGGGGGTGACCCCGACCTACAATGAGCAGTTCTTC. The full variable domain, rest sourced from reference TRBV5-4 and TRBJ2-1, is ETGVTQSPTHLIKTRGQQVTLRCSSQSGHNTVSWYQQALGQGPQFIFQYYREEENGRGNFPPRFSGLQFPNYSSELNVNALELDDSALYLCASSLGVTPTYNEQFFGPGTRLTVL.

This clone was observed a single time. V gene TRBV6-1 combines with J gene TRBJ1-4; D unclear. This CDR3 has 17 amino acids. The V gene lost 2 bases and the J gene lost 2 bases, with 15 bases spanning the gap. Per germline, CDR1 MNHNS and CDR2 SASEGT. CDR3 protein: CASSEWAALGTNEKLFF. In nucleotides, the CDR3 is TGTGCCAGCAGTGAATGGGCAGCCCTGGGGACTAATGAAAAACTGTTTTTT.

This clone was counted once. The chain uses TRBV7-2 and TRBJ1-5; D perhaps matches TRBD1 (6 bases). The CDR3 totals 17 residues. V lost 1 base and J lost 2, with 15 bases in between. The germline gives CDR1 SGHTA, CDR2 FQGNSA. CDR3 sequence reads: CASSLEITRQGNQPQHF. The DNA for the CDR3 is TGTGCCAGCAGCTTAGAAATTACGAGACAGGGCAATCAGCCCCAGCATTTT.

The rearrangement uses TRBV5-8 and TRBJ1-4; possibly TRBD1 for D (5 bases). Trimming took off 2 bases at V and 0 bases at J, with 11 bases between the two ends. Germline CDR1 SGHTS, CDR2 YDEGEE. The CDR3 has 16 residues. CDR3 DNA: TGTGCCAGCAGCTTCGGCAGGGCCGCAACTAATGAAAAACTGTTTTTT. Protein: CASSFGRAATNEKLFF.

This chain connects TRBV7-9 to TRBJ2-2, with D tentatively TRBD2 (7 bases). The germline V and J ends were trimmed by 1 base and 6 bases, with 18 bases remaining between them. The CDR3 contains 17 residues. Looked up from germline, CDR1 is SEHNR and CDR2 is FQNEAQ (reference sequence). The CDR3 here is CASSLEGGGTTPGELFF. DNA for the CDR3: TGTGCCAGCAGCTTAGAGGGGGGCGGGACTACGCCCGGGGAGCTGTTTTTT.

The genes are TRBV6-1 and TRBJ1-2; tentative D call: TRBD1 (5 bases). Per germline, CDR1 MNHNS and CDR2 SASEGT. V was shortened by 2 bases and J by 4 bases, with 11 bases between the two germline ends. CDR3 length: 14 amino acids. The CDR3 region has the DNA TGTGCCAGCAGTGAATTTGCAGGGACCTATGGCTACACCTTC. It codes for CASSEFAGTYGYTF.

This chain uses TRBV27 with TRBJ1-2; 9 bases are shared with TRBD1. Per germline, CDR1 MNHEY and CDR2 SMNVEV (reference sequence). CDR3 size: 16 residues. Trimming took 6 bases from V and 4 from J; bases not matched to a gene: 12. In DNA form, the CDR3 reads TGTGCCAGCAGCCCTCTTATGGGACAGGGCCGCTATGGCTACACCTTC. This gives the protein CASSPLMGQGRYGYTF.

The chain joins TRBV28 to TRBJ2-7, with a possible D match to TRBD2 (6 bases). This CDR3 comprises 13 residues. V was clipped by 4 bases and J by 0 bases, with 7 bases between them. Germline V lookup: CDR1 MDHEN, CDR2 SYDVKM. CDR3 bases: TGTGCCAGCAGTTCGACTAGCTCCTACGAGCAGTACTTC. Translation: CASSSTSSYEQYF.

This chain links TRBV29-1 with TRBJ2-3, with 7 bases that match TRBD1. CDR3 length equals 13 residues. Germline V lookup: CDR1 SQVTM, CDR2 ANQGSEA. Unmatched junction bases numbered 8, after V lost 6 bases and J lost 5 bases. Here the CDR3 DNA reads TGCAGCGTCACCGGGACAGCGGAAGATACGCAGTATTTT. This encodes CSVTGTAEDTQYF.

CDR3 sequence: CSVVADRGNGYTF. CDR3 sequence (DNA): TGCAGCGTTGTGGCGGACAGGGGGAATGGCTACACCTTC. The rearrangement uses TRBV29-1 and TRBJ1-2; 10 bases match TRBD1. Trimming at V came to 4 bases and at J to 6 bases, leaving 5 bases not matched to a gene. The germline V gene has CDR1 SQVTM and CDR2 ANQGSEA. The CDR3 is made up of 13 amino acids.

This chain joins TRBV14 and TRBJ1-1; a possible D gene is TRBD1 (6 bases). The CDR3 contains 15 residues. V was pared by 3 bases and J by 1 base, with 12 bases between. The germline CDR1 and CDR2 sequences are SGHDN and FVKESK. CDR3 DNA: TGTGCCAGCAGCCAGTTGGGGGGCGCGAACACTGAAGCTTTCTTT. It yields the protein CASSQLGGANTEAFF.

The J gene is TRBJ2-3, the V gene TRBV24-1, with TRBD1 matching 10 bases. The CDR3 is made up of 14 amino acids. V trimming: 7 bases; J trimming: 7 bases; junction bases outside the gene matches: 7. Germline CDR1 is KGHDR and CDR2 is SFDVKD. In DNA, the CDR3 is TGTGCCACCAGGTTCCGGGACAGGGGTCATACGCAGTATTTT. Amino acid sequence: CATRFRDRGHTQYF.